This record concerns one TCR beta chain sequence. What it binds is unknown. Reverse transcription used roughly 0.5 to 1 ug RNA and random hexamers. An immunoSEQ multiplex PCR amplified TCR beta CDR3 over 54 Vbeta and 13 Jbeta. TCRdb processed the immunoSEQ multiplex PCR reads anew with MiXCR; each CDR3 protein has one entry. This sample has approximately 190,000 distinct CDR3 sequences; just under 95% occur once, and the top ten carry approximately 0.16%. This sample is part of a study of CD8 T cells in Susac syndrome. Points from the study as a whole: Clonal expansion of CD8+ cells in Susac peaked in TEMRA cells (and in active patients).

Sequencing of TCR beta drew on CD8+ and CD4+ T cells from blood. The sequenced sample consisted of CD8+ T cells from PBMCs. This TCR derives from a human donor with Susac syndrome.

CDR3 in amino acids: CAWSWQAYTEAFF. DNA for the CDR3: TGTGCCTGGAGTTGGCAGGCTTACACTGAAGCTTTCTTT. The V and J genes are TRBV30 and TRBJ1-1; no firm D call. The CDR3 extends over 13 amino acids. Germline CDR1 reads GTSNPN; CDR2 reads SVGIG (reference sequence). V lost 2 bases and J lost 3, with 10 bases in between.